The sequence of this T cell receptor (beta chain) was determined in a study of T cell responses to AZD1222 COVID-19 vaccine. General observations from the study: Recipients of AZD1222 seropositive at baseline numbered only 6 or 7. Nearly half of spike-specific TCRs reportedly go after variant regions that carry no mutations.

Second-dose timings of about 4 or about 12 weeks were pooled. The V and J ends lost 0 bases and 1 base, in that order; junction bases with no gene match: 3. The CDR3 sequence is 16 residues long. CDR1 and CDR2 (germline): SGHDT, YYEEEE. This clone was detected once. What it binds is not known. Sequencing was performed with immunoSEQ multiplex PCR; in TCRdb, only in-frame clones are kept and a portion is missing. This table has about 160,000 clones, roughly 88% appearing once. This chain connects TRBV5-6 to TRBJ2-3, with 9 bases lining up with TRBD2. Sequencing was performed on peripheral blood, taken 28 days after the second AZD1222 dose. The TCR was taken from an adult who received the AZD1222 COVID-19 vaccine. CDR3 nucleotide sequence: TGTGCCAGCAGCTTGGCCCGCGGGGGGGGCACAGATACGCAGTATTTT. This gives the protein CASSLARGGGTDTQYF. The full variable domain, its missing parts supplied by reference TRBV5-6 and TRBJ2-3, is DAGVTQSPTHLIKTRGQQVTLRCSPKSGHDTVSWYQQALGQGPQFIFQYYEEEERQRGNFPDRFSGHQFPNYSSELNVNALLLGDSALYLCASSLARGGGTDTQYFGPGTRLTVL.